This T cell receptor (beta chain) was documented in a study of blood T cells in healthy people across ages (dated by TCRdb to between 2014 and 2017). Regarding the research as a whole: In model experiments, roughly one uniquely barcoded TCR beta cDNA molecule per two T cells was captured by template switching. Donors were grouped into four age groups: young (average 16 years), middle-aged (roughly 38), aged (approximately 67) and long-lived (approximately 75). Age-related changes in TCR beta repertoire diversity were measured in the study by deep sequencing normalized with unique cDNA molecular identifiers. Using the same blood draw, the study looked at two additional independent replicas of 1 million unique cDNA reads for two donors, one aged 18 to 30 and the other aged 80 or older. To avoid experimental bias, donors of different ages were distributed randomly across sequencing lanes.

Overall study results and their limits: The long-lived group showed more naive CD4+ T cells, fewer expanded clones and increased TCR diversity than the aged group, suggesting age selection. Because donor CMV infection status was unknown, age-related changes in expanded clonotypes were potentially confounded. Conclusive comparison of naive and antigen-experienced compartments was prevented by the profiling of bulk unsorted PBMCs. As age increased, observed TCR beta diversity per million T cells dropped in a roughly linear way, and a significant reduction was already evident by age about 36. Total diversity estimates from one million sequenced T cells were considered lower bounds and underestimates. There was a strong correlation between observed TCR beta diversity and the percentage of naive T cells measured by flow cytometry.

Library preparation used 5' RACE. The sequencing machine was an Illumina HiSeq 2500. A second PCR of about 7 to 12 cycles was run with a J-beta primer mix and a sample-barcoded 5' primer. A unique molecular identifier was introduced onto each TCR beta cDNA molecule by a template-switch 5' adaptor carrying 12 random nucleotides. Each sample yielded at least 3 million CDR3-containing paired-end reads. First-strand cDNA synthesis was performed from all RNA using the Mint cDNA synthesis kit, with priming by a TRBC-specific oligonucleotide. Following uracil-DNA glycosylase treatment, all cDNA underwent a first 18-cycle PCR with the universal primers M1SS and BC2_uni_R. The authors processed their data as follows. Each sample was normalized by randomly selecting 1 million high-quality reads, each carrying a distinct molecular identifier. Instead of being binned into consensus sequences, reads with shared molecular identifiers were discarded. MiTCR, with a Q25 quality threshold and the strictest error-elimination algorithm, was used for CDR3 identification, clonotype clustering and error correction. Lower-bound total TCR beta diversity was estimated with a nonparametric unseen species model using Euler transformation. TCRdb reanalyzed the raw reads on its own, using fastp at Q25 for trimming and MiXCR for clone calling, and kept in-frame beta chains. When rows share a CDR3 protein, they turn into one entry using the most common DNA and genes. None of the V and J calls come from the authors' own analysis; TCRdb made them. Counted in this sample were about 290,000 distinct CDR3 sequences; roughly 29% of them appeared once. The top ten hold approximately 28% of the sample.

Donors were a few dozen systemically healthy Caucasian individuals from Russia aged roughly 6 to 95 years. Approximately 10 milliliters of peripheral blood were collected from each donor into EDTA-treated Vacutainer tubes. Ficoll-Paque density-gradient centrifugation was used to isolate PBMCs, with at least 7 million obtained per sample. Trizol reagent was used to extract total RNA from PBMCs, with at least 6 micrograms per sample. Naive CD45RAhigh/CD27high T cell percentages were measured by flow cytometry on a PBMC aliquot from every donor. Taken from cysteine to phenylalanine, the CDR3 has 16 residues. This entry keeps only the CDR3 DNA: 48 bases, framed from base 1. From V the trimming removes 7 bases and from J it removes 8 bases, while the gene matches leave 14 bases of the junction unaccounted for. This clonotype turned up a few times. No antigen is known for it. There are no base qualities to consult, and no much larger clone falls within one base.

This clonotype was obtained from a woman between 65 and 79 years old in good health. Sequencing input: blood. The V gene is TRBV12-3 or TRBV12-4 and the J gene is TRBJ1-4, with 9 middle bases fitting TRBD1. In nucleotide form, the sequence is TGTGCCAGCACTCATGCAACAGGGGGCGCTGGGGAAAAACTGTTTTTT. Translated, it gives CASTHATGGAGEKLFF.